Listed below are T cell receptor beta chains from one sample, sequenced in a study of T cells after yellow fever vaccination. TCRdb reprocessed the 5' RACE reads with MiXCR, giving one entry per CDR3 protein. The data hold 100,000 to 150,000 distinct CDR3 sequences, with approximately 16% observed a single time. The sample here was CD8+ T cells sorted from PBMCs, taken 5 days after the yellow fever booster vaccination. Receptors were obtained from a man aged 18 to 35 who received the YFV17D yellow fever vaccine. The CDR3 runs from the conserved cysteine through the conserved F or W. The D gene is left open where the match is weak. Expanded clones get a size class; other rows say once, few or many, or leave the size out.

V gene: TRBV12-3/TRBV12-4; clone size: few; J gene: TRBJ2-3; D gene: .; CDR3 protein: CASSLEASTDTQYF; CDR3 DNA: TGTGCCAGCAGCCTCGAGGCTAGCACAGATACGCAGTATTTT
V gene: TRBV7-9; clone size: .; J gene: TRBJ1-2; D gene: .; CDR3 protein: CASSYDTSYGYTF; CDR3 DNA: TGTGCCAGCAGCTATGACACATCTTATGGCTACACCTTC
V gene: TRBV3-2; clone size: once; J gene: TRBJ2-4; D gene: .; CDR3 protein: CASSKTYRDRDCENIQYF; CDR3 DNA: TGTGCCAGCAGCAAGACCTACCGGGACAGGGATTGCGAAAACATTCAGTACTTC
V gene: TRBV5-6; clone size: .; J gene: TRBJ2-3; D gene: .; CDR3 protein: CASSSEGPHTQYF; CDR3 DNA: TGTGCCAGCAGCTCAGAGGGCCCCCATACGCAGTATTTT
V gene: TRBV7-9; clone size: many; J gene: TRBJ2-5; D gene: .; CDR3 protein: CASSFDHSGETQYF; CDR3 DNA: TGTGCCAGCAGCTTCGACCACTCGGGGGAGACCCAGTACTTC
V gene: TRBV10-3; clone size: few; J gene: TRBJ2-3; D gene: .; CDR3 protein: CAISGSYTDTQYF; CDR3 DNA: TGTGCCATCAGTGGATCCTACACAGATACGCAGTATTTT
V gene: TRBV10-3; clone size: few; J gene: TRBJ2-3; D gene: .; CDR3 protein: CASQGKSTDTQYF; CDR3 DNA: TGTGCCAGCCAGGGGAAGAGCACAGATACGCAGTATTTT
V gene: TRBV25-1; clone size: .; J gene: TRBJ2-1; D gene: .; CDR3 protein: CASSGDSYNEQFF; CDR3 DNA: TGTGCCAGCAGCGGGGACTCCTACAATGAGCAGTTCTTC
V gene: TRBV7-2; clone size: .; J gene: TRBJ1-1; D gene: .; CDR3 protein: CASSSGPAGSTAMGTEAFF; CDR3 DNA: TGTGCCAGCAGCTCTGGCCCCGCCGGGTCGACGGCGATGGGCACTGAAGCTTTCTTT
V gene: TRBV4-3; clone size: few; J gene: TRBJ1-2; D gene: .; CDR3 protein: CASSQDDSTYGYTF; CDR3 DNA: TGCGCCAGCAGCCAGGACGACAGCACCTATGGCTACACCTTC
V gene: TRBV27; clone size: few; J gene: TRBJ2-7; D gene: .; CDR3 protein: CASGYEQYF; CDR3 DNA: TGTGCCAGCGGTTACGAGCAGTACTTC
V gene: TRBV7-3; clone size: few; J gene: TRBJ2-1; D gene: .; CDR3 protein: CASSSGGSGRDEQFF; CDR3 DNA: TGTGCCAGCAGCTCTGGGGGCAGCGGACGGGATGAGCAGTTCTTC
V gene: TRBV27; clone size: many; J gene: TRBJ2-3; D gene: TRBD2; CDR3 protein: CASSPLAGGRTQYF; CDR3 DNA: TGTGCCAGCAGTCCCTTAGCGGGGGGGCGTACGCAGTATTTT
V gene: TRBV20-1; clone size: few; J gene: TRBJ1-4; D gene: .; CDR3 protein: CSARDRDKGVFF; CDR3 DNA: TGCAGTGCTAGAGATCGTGATAAGGGGGTGTTTTTT
V gene: TRBV6-2/TRBV6-3; clone size: .; J gene: TRBJ2-7; D gene: .; CDR3 protein: CASSSSAILDYEQYF; CDR3 DNA: TGTGCCAGCAGTTCCTCCGCGATCTTGGACTACGAGCAGTACTTC
V gene: TRBV13; clone size: many; J gene: TRBJ2-3; D gene: TRBD2; CDR3 protein: CASSLGLAGGTDTQYF; CDR3 DNA: TGTGCCAGCAGCTTAGGCCTAGCGGGGGGCACAGATACGCAGTATTTT
V gene: TRBV12-5; clone size: .; J gene: TRBJ2-5; D gene: .; CDR3 protein: CASGLLYDSETQYF; CDR3 DNA: TGTGCTAGTGGTTTGCTATACGATTCGGAGACCCAGTACTTC
V gene: TRBV6-6; clone size: .; J gene: TRBJ2-2; D gene: .; CDR3 protein: CASIHAGTSNTGELFF; CDR3 DNA: TGTGCCAGCATTCATGCCGGGACATCCAACACCGGGGAGCTGTTTTTT
V gene: TRBV7-9; clone size: few; J gene: TRBJ2-4; D gene: .; CDR3 protein: CASSSTTSTGKNIQYF; CDR3 DNA: TGTGCCAGCAGCTCTACGACTAGTACGGGCAAAAACATTCAGTACTTC
V gene: TRBV7-2; clone size: few; J gene: TRBJ1-4; D gene: TRBD1; CDR3 protein: CASSEDGTDATNEKLFF; CDR3 DNA: TGTGCCAGCAGCGAAGACGGGACAGATGCAACTAATGAAAAACTGTTTTTT
V gene: TRBV19; clone size: few; J gene: TRBJ1-1; D gene: .; CDR3 protein: CASLTGPNTEAFF; CDR3 DNA: TGTGCCAGCCTAACGGGGCCGAACACTGAAGCTTTCTTT
V gene: TRBV5-1; clone size: few; J gene: TRBJ2-2; D gene: TRBD2; CDR3 protein: CASSLDGLATTGELFF; CDR3 DNA: TGCGCCAGCAGCTTGGACGGACTAGCTACCACCGGGGAGCTGTTTTTT
V gene: TRBV7-9; clone size: few; J gene: TRBJ2-2; D gene: .; CDR3 protein: CASSKEGGPGELFF; CDR3 DNA: TGTGCCAGCAGCAAAGAGGGGGGCCCCGGGGAGCTGTTTTTT
V gene: TRBV6-5; clone size: .; J gene: TRBJ1-2; D gene: TRBD1; CDR3 protein: CASSSQGAYGYTF; CDR3 DNA: TGTGCCAGCAGTTCCCAGGGGGCCTATGGCTACACCTTC
V gene: TRBV12-3/TRBV12-4; clone size: few; J gene: TRBJ2-1; D gene: TRBD1; CDR3 protein: CASTIGDRGIEQFF; CDR3 DNA: TGTGCCAGCACTATTGGGGACAGGGGGATTGAGCAGTTCTTC
V gene: TRBV19; clone size: few; J gene: TRBJ2-3; D gene: TRBD2; CDR3 protein: CASRYRGVGTDTQYF; CDR3 DNA: TGTGCCAGTAGATATCGGGGGGTGGGCACAGATACGCAGTATTTT
V gene: TRBV9; clone size: few; J gene: TRBJ2-2; D gene: .; CDR3 protein: CASSVVSGELFF; CDR3 DNA: TGTGCCAGCAGCGTAGTTAGCGGGGAGCTGTTTTTT
V gene: TRBV6-6; clone size: .; J gene: TRBJ1-1; D gene: TRBD1; CDR3 protein: CASCPRPTGMNTEAFF; CDR3 DNA: TGTGCCAGCTGCCCCCGGCCGACAGGGATGAACACTGAAGCTTTCTTT
V gene: TRBV6-2/TRBV6-3; clone size: .; J gene: TRBJ1-1; D gene: .; CDR3 protein: CASFGANTEAFF; CDR3 DNA: TGTGCCAGCTTCGGGGCGAACACTGAAGCTTTCTTT
V gene: TRBV7-9; clone size: .; J gene: TRBJ2-7; D gene: .; CDR3 protein: CASSLRTYEQYF; CDR3 DNA: TGTGCCAGCAGCTTGAGGACCTACGAGCAGTACTTC
V gene: TRBV19; clone size: few; J gene: TRBJ2-7; D gene: .; CDR3 protein: CASSQGWPGEQYF; CDR3 DNA: TGTGCCAGTAGCCAGGGGTGGCCTGGGGAGCAGTACTTC
V gene: TRBV5-4; clone size: few; J gene: TRBJ2-1; D gene: TRBD2; CDR3 protein: CASSPGGRNEQFF; CDR3 DNA: TGTGCCAGCAGCCCGGGAGGTCGGAATGAGCAGTTCTTC
V gene: TRBV20-1; clone size: .; J gene: TRBJ2-4; D gene: TRBD1; CDR3 protein: CSARSRGRGAKNIQYF; CDR3 DNA: TGCAGTGCTAGATCGAGGGGGCGCGGGGCCAAAAACATTCAGTACTTC
V gene: TRBV7-6; clone size: .; J gene: TRBJ2-5; D gene: .; CDR3 protein: CASSLELSQETQYF; CDR3 DNA: TGTGCCAGCAGCTTAGAACTAAGCCAAGAGACCCAGTACTTC
V gene: TRBV7-9; clone size: few; J gene: TRBJ2-2; D gene: TRBD2; CDR3 protein: CASSRTTSGGAANTGELFF; CDR3 DNA: TGTGCCAGCAGCCGGACGACTAGCGGGGGGGCTGCGAACACCGGGGAGCTGTTTTTT
V gene: TRBV12-3/TRBV12-4; clone size: .; J gene: TRBJ2-5; D gene: TRBD1; CDR3 protein: CASSLTGENQETQYF; CDR3 DNA: TGTGCCAGCAGCCTCACAGGGGAGAACCAAGAGACCCAGTACTTC
V gene: TRBV5-6; clone size: many; J gene: TRBJ2-7; D gene: .; CDR3 protein: CASSQTTDLIFEQYF; CDR3 DNA: TGTGCCAGCAGCCAAACCACCGACTTGATATTCGAGCAGTACTTC
V gene: TRBV3-1; clone size: .; J gene: TRBJ2-1; D gene: TRBD2; CDR3 protein: CASSQVLAGGPNEQFF; CDR3 DNA: TGTGCCAGCAGCCAAGTTCTGGCGGGGGGGCCCAATGAGCAGTTCTTC
V gene: TRBV30; clone size: few; J gene: TRBJ2-7; D gene: TRBD1; CDR3 protein: CAWGQGYEQYF; CDR3 DNA: TGTGCCTGGGGACAGGGTTACGAGCAGTACTTC
V gene: TRBV7-6; clone size: .; J gene: TRBJ2-1; D gene: .; CDR3 protein: CASSPTVNEQFF; CDR3 DNA: TGTGCCAGCAGCCCAACAGTGAATGAGCAGTTCTTC
V gene: TRBV7-9; clone size: few; J gene: TRBJ2-1; D gene: .; CDR3 protein: CASSLASGYNEQFF; CDR3 DNA: TGTGCCAGCAGCTTAGCGAGTGGTTACAATGAGCAGTTCTTC
V gene: TRBV11-2; clone size: few; J gene: TRBJ1-1; D gene: .; CDR3 protein: CASSLDRPSGDDTEAFF; CDR3 DNA: TGTGCCAGCAGCTTAGATCGCCCATCGGGGGACGACACTGAAGCTTTCTTT
V gene: TRBV6-6; clone size: few; J gene: TRBJ2-1; D gene: TRBD2; CDR3 protein: CASSPRGTSGGNEQFF; CDR3 DNA: TGTGCCAGCAGTCCACGAGGGACTAGCGGGGGCAATGAGCAGTTCTTC
V gene: TRBV9; clone size: .; J gene: TRBJ1-2; D gene: .; CDR3 protein: CASSVVNGNGYTF; CDR3 DNA: TGTGCCAGCAGCGTAGTCAATGGGAATGGCTACACCTTC
V gene: TRBV10-3; clone size: .; J gene: TRBJ1-1; D gene: .; CDR3 protein: CAISDPNRRMNTEAFF; CDR3 DNA: TGTGCCATCAGTGACCCGAACAGAAGGATGAACACTGAAGCTTTCTTT
V gene: TRBV15; clone size: .; J gene: TRBJ2-1; D gene: .; CDR3 protein: CATSPTTAGGNEQFF; CDR3 DNA: TGTGCCACCAGCCCTACCACTGCAGGGGGGAATGAGCAGTTCTTC
V gene: TRBV6-4; clone size: once; J gene: TRBJ2-7; D gene: TRBD1; CDR3 protein: CASSDRDRGLAYEQYF; CDR3 DNA: TGTGCCAGCAGTGACCGGGACAGGGGGCTCGCCTACGAGCAGTACTTC
V gene: TRBV12-3/TRBV12-4; clone size: .; J gene: TRBJ1-1; D gene: TRBD1; CDR3 protein: CASSSGTGLNTEAFF; CDR3 DNA: TGTGCCAGCAGTTCTGGGACAGGGCTGAACACTGAAGCTTTCTTT
V gene: TRBV11-2; clone size: .; J gene: TRBJ2-1; D gene: TRBD2; CDR3 protein: CASSLGGSGIYNEQFF; CDR3 DNA: TGTGCCAGCAGCTTAGGCGGGAGCGGGATCTACAATGAGCAGTTCTTC
V gene: TRBV27; clone size: few; J gene: TRBJ2-5; D gene: .; CDR3 protein: CASSLLSKKETQYF; CDR3 DNA: TGTGCCAGCAGTTTACTCTCAAAAAAAGAGACCCAGTACTTC
V gene: TRBV7-2; clone size: .; J gene: TRBJ2-3; D gene: .; CDR3 protein: CASSFLADTQYF; CDR3 DNA: TGTGCCAGCAGCTTTCTAGCAGATACGCAGTATTTT
V gene: TRBV20-1; clone size: few; J gene: TRBJ2-1; D gene: .; CDR3 protein: CSAPPGQAYNEQFF; CDR3 DNA: TGCAGTGCACCTCCGGGTCAGGCCTACAATGAGCAGTTCTTC
V gene: TRBV5-1; clone size: few; J gene: TRBJ2-5; D gene: .; CDR3 protein: CASSLLERYYQETQYF; CDR3 DNA: TGCGCCAGCAGCCTGCTTGAGCGTTACTACCAAGAGACCCAGTACTTC